This T cell receptor beta chain was captured in a study of OX40 agonist ivuxolimab in advanced cancers. Study-wide background: Dose-escalation subjects each had hepatocellular carcinoma, melanoma, renal cell or head and neck cancer. Earlier anti-PD-1, anti-PD-L1 or anti-CTLA-4 therapy was permitted; roughly 42% had received some.

Sequencing was performed with immunoSEQ multiplex PCR; in TCRdb, only in-frame clones are kept and a portion is missing. The sample lists approximately 49,000 clones; 85% were seen once. The CDR3 is made up of 13 amino acids. The ends were cut back, 7 bases at V and 7 bases at J, with 16 bases in the middle. Per the germline V gene, CDR1 is SGHTA and CDR2 is FQGNSA. Patients who had autoimmune disease history or got systemic immunosuppression were left out. The study's findings and limits: At 0.1 to 3.0 mg/kg, clonal expansion of CD4+ and CD8+ blood T cells had occurred by week 6.

As for this clone: Its target is unknown.

This receptor was identified in an adult with an advanced solid tumor such as melanoma, head and neck, liver or kidney cancer. V and J are TRBV7-2 and TRBJ1-2; D remains ambiguous. Material: CD4+ or CD8+ T cells sorted from blood, obtained in a trial of the OX40 agonist ivuxolimab. In DNA, the CDR3 is TGTGCCAGCATCCCTAGCGAAACGGTTGGCTACACCTTC. It translates to CASIPSETVGYTF.